Here is one TCR beta chain with its context. Its antigen remains unknown. The data stem from a study of cytomegalovirus exposure and HLA in healthy donors. A multiplex PCR was run with 60 Vbeta primers and 13 Jbeta primers. Repertoires were generated with immunoSEQ multiplex PCR, while TCRdb's copy carries only in-frame clones and drops some. The specimen's table records about 96,000 clones. Whole-study findings and limits: One variant, a missense change in DCLRE1C, was linked in a later analysis to TCR beta V- and J-gene trimming.

V was pared by 5 bases and J by 4 bases, with 15 bases between. The germline V gene has CDR1 SEHNR and CDR2 FQNEAQ (reference sequence). CDR3 length: 15 residues. Input material: PBMCs. The chain is built from TRBV7-9 and TRBJ2-1; perhaps TRBD1 as D (5 bases). The sequence derives from a woman in her thirties in good health and CMV-seronegative. CDR3 DNA sequence: TGTGCCAGCAGCCTCTCCAGGGAATGGTACAATGAGCAGTTCTTC. This codes for CASSLSREWYNEQFF.